The clone carrying this T cell receptor beta chain was recorded many times. Its matching antigen is unknown. This CDR3 has 12 residues. V was pared by 6 bases and J by 7 bases, with 11 bases between. This entry belongs to a study of T-cell reconstitution after alpha-beta-depleted transplantation in children. A TCRbeta library incorporating unique molecular identifiers was prepared. TCRdb fed the PCR reads into MiXCR, producing one record per CDR3 protein. The table shows about 200,000 distinct CDR3 sequences, with 6.3% occurring only once. Findings of the study overall: Reportedly, roughly two months post-transplant, alpha-beta T cells arose from several hundred expanded graft clones. At day 60, the high TCRbeta diversity found in some patients originated from recipient T cells and thymic progenitors that had survived. Newly produced T cells mostly provided counts and TCRbeta diversity after one year, as hyperexpanded clones declined.

This TCR came from a girl under three years old with combined immunodeficiency, due to receive a stem cell transplant. Here the sequenced sample was PBMCs, taken before TCRalphabeta/CD19-depleted stem cell transplant. The V call is TRBV12-3 or TRBV12-4, the J call TRBJ2-3, with D perhaps matching TRBD1 or TRBD2 (5 bases each). In DNA form, the CDR3 reads TGTGCCAGCAGCCGGGACGGATATACGCAGTATTTT. Translated: CASSRDGYTQYF.